These 28 T cell receptor beta chains originate from one sample sequenced in a study of shared clonotypes between healthy human individuals. This table comes from immunoSEQ multiplex PCR, and its TCRdb copy is limited to in-frame clones, with some not included. This table has 2 million to 3 million clones, approximately 90% appearing once. The sequenced material came from naive CD4+ T cells sorted from blood. This sample's subset: CD45RA+ positively selected. These receptor sequences come from a man aged 18 to 29 in good health.

This rearrangement joins TRBV30 to TRBJ2-5; D is possibly TRBD1 (5 bases). CDR3 size: 13 residues. Germline lookup yields CDR1 GTSNPN and CDR2 SVGIG (reference sequence). Trimming removed 4 bases from V and 5 bases from J, with 14 bases in between. The CDR3 protein is CAWTRGPGETQYF. As DNA, the CDR3 is TGTGCCTGGACTAGGGGCCCCGGGGAGACCCAGTACTTC.

The V and J genes are TRBV12-5 and TRBJ1-4, with TRBD1 matching 9 bases. Germline V lookup: CDR1 LGHNT, CDR2 FRNRAP. Trimming cost V 2 bases and J 8 bases; bases outside gene matches: 3. CDR3 length: 14 amino acids. CDR3 loop: CASGLTGGGEKLFF. DNA of the CDR3: TGTGCTAGTGGTTTGACAGGGGGCGGGGAAAAACTGTTTTTT.

Note on this clone: The same CDR3 arises from other DNA sequences in this sample as well. This chain uses TRBV7-2 with TRBJ1-5; D not resolved. The germline V and J ends were trimmed by 1 base and 4 bases, with 11 bases remaining between them. The CDR3 has 15 amino acids. Germline values: CDR1 SGHTA, CDR2 FQGNSA. The CDR3 loop reads CASSLGQSKNQPQHF. The CDR3 bases are TGTGCCAGCAGCTTAGGTCAGAGTAAAAATCAGCCCCAGCATTTT.

V is TRBV12-5 and J is TRBJ2-6; weak D call: TRBD1 (5 bases). V lost 0 bases and J 0 bases, leaving 6 bases between the germline ends. The germline CDR1 and CDR2 sequences are LGHNT and FRNRAP. The CDR3 extends over 16 amino acids. In nucleotides, the CDR3 is TGTGCTAGTGGTTTGGTACAGGTCTCTGGGGCCAACGTCCTGACTTTC. It translates to CASGLVQVSGANVLTF.

The chain joins TRBV6-1 to TRBJ2-3, with TRBD2 as a possible D gene (5 bases). The CDR3 covers 16 residues. Germline V lookup: CDR1 MNHNS, CDR2 SASEGT. Trimming pared 3 bases from V and 4 bases from J, leaving 17 bases between. The CDR3 sequence: CASSDRGLSAADTQYF. CDR3 bases: TGTGCCAGCAGTGACCGAGGGCTATCCGCAGCAGATACGCAGTATTTT.

This chain links TRBV29-1 with TRBJ1-1; the match to TRBD1 covers 7 bases. This CDR3 comprises 14 residues. With 5 bases clipped from V and 2 bases from J, the junction kept 8 bases outside the gene matches. Germline-derived CDR1 and CDR2 are SQVTM and ANQGSEA. The CDR3 sequence: CSVRYGTANTEAFF. The CDR3 nucleotides read TGCAGCGTTAGATACGGGACAGCAAACACTGAAGCTTTCTTT.

Regarding this clone: Other DNA variants within this sample encode the same CDR3. The chain is built from TRBV5-1 and TRBJ1-3; tentative D call: TRBD1 (5 bases). CDR1 is SGHRS and CDR2 is YFSETQ in the germline V gene. V lost 3 bases and J lost 0, with 10 bases in between. The CDR3 runs to 15 residues. DNA for the CDR3: TGCGCCAGCAGCTCCGGGACCGGCTCTGGAAACACCATATATTTT. The encoded protein is CASSSGTGSGNTIYF.

The chain carries TRBV10-3 and TRBJ1-1, with 9 bases lining up with TRBD1. The germline CDR1 and CDR2 sequences are ENHRY and SYGVKD. V was clipped by 2 bases and J by 5 bases; unmatched bases: 3. The CDR3 extends over 14 amino acids. The CDR3 region has the DNA TGTGCCATCAGTGAGGGGACAGGGTGGACTGAAGCTTTCTTT. This sequence encodes CAISEGTGWTEAFF.

The J gene is TRBJ2-5, the V gene TRBV7-2; TRBD2 is a possible D gene (6 bases). The germline V and J ends were trimmed by 4 bases and 3 bases, with 12 bases remaining between them. The CDR3 is 14 residues long. Per germline, CDR1 SGHTA and CDR2 FQGNSA. CDR3 amino acids: CASSSSSVEETQYF. CDR3 in DNA: TGTGCCAGCAGCTCCTCTAGCGTTGAAGAGACCCAGTACTTC.

Turning to this clone: This sample includes further DNA sequences coding for the same CDR3. The rearrangement uses TRBV5-1 and TRBJ2-2; D is possibly TRBD2 (6 bases). Germline loops: CDR1 SGHRS, CDR2 YFSETQ. The CDR3 runs 14 residues. Trimming cost V 4 bases and J 2 bases, with 9 bases left between them. The CDR3 DNA reads as TGCGCCAGCAGCCTCGGGGGTAACACCGGGGAGCTGTTTTTT. Translation: CASSLGGNTGELFF.

This clone is a singleton in its sample. The V and J genes are TRBV19 and TRBJ2-2; weak D call: TRBD2 (6 bases). CDR1 is LNHDA and CDR2 is SQIVND in the germline V gene (reference sequence). This CDR3 spans 14 amino acids. Trimming shortened V by 9 bases and J by 5 bases, and 16 bases separated the two germline ends. CDR3 amino acids: CASLTVGGTGELFF. CDR3 nucleotides: TGTGCCAGCCTGACAGTTGGGGGGACCGGGGAGCTGTTTTTT.

The J gene is TRBJ2-1, the V gene TRBV5-4; 9 bases align to TRBD1. The CDR3 runs to 16 residues. Germline assignment: CDR1 SGHNT and CDR2 YYREEE (reference sequence). Trimming removed 5 bases from V and 3 bases from J; junction bases left unmatched: 9. This chain's CDR3 is CASSRKQGAFYNEQFF. The CDR3 DNA is TGTGCCAGCAGTCGTAAACAGGGGGCTTTCTACAATGAGCAGTTCTTC. Full variable domain (remainder filled in from reference TRBV5-4 and TRBJ2-1): ETGVTQSPTHLIKTRGQQVTLRCSSQSGHNTVSWYQQALGQGPQFIFQYYREEENGRGNFPPRFSGLQFPNYSSELNVNALELDDSALYLCASSRKQGAFYNEQFFGPGTRLTVL.

The chain links TRBV10-3 to TRBJ2-2, with 8 bases fitting TRBD2. Per the germline V gene, CDR1 is ENHRY and CDR2 is SYGVKD. J lost 4 bases, V lost 7 bases, and 11 bases had no gene match. This CDR3 has 16 amino acids. This CDR3 is CAITEDGRATTGELFF. CDR3 sequence (DNA): TGTGCCATCACCGAGGACGGGAGGGCCACCACCGGGGAGCTGTTTTTT.

Here the CDR3 reads CASSYGTGGKTQYF. Here the CDR3 DNA reads TGTGCCAGCAGTTACGGGACGGGGGGGAAGACCCAGTACTTC. This chain connects TRBV6-5 to TRBJ2-5, with TRBD2 identical over 8 bases. Germline V gene sequence: CDR1 MNHEY, CDR2 SVGAGI. V trimming: 2 bases; J trimming: 6 bases; junction bases outside the gene matches: 5. The CDR3 is 14 residues long.

CDR3 sequence reads: CASSLGQGGRGQYF. Here the CDR3 DNA reads TGCGCCAGCAGCTTGGGACAGGGTGGTAGAGGGCAGTACTTC. This chain connects TRBV5-1 to TRBJ2-7; 7 bases agree with TRBD1. V lost 0 bases and J lost 9; bases outside the gene matches: 9. Germline lookup yields CDR1 SGHRS and CDR2 YFSETQ. CDR3 length: 14 residues.

The J gene is TRBJ1-1, the V gene TRBV7-2, with TRBD1 matching over 10 bases. J was trimmed by 1 base and V by 5 bases; bases with no gene match: 13. CDR1 is SGHTA, CDR2 FQGNSA, per germline. The CDR3 covers 18 residues. The CDR3 region has the DNA TGTGCCAGCAGCCCGCGACAGGGGGCCCTCAGAGCGAACACTGAAGCTTTCTTT. Its protein product is CASSPRQGALRANTEAFF.

The rearrangement uses TRBV11-1 and TRBJ2-6; weak D call: TRBD2 (5 bases). In germline, CDR1 is SGHAT, CDR2 FQDESV (reference sequence). The CDR3 consists of 17 residues. V shed 2 bases and J shed 0 bases, with 11 bases lying between them. Here the CDR3 DNA reads TGTGCCAGCAGCTTATCGAGAGGGATCTCTGGGGCCAACGTCCTGACTTTC. It translates to CASSLSRGISGANVLTF.

J is TRBJ2-2 and V is TRBV18; the D gene is possibly TRBD2 (6 bases). Germline V gene lookup returns CDR1 KGHSH and CDR2 LQKENI. Trimming cost V 2 bases and J 1 base, with 8 bases left between them. The CDR3 contains 15 residues. In DNA form, the CDR3 reads TGTGCCAGCTCACCAATGGGAGGGAACACCGGGGAGCTGTTTTTT. Its protein product is CASSPMGGNTGELFF.

The chain employs TRBV4-2 and TRBJ1-4, with D unresolved. From germline, CDR1 is LGHNA and CDR2 YNFKEQ. CDR3 size: 15 residues. V was cut by 1 base and J by 4 bases, with 10 bases left in between. The CDR3: CASSQVEGSNEKLFF. DNA of the CDR3: TGTGCCAGCAGCCAAGTCGAGGGTAGTAATGAAAAACTGTTTTTT.

The chain carries TRBV5-4 and TRBJ2-1; TRBD1 matches 7 bases. Germline V gene lookup returns CDR1 SGHNT and CDR2 YYREEE (reference sequence). The V segment lost 3 bases and the J segment 6 bases; nucleotides outside the gene matches: 6. CDR3 length: 14 amino acids. The DNA of the CDR3 is TGTGCCAGCAGCTCCGACAGGGTTGGCAATGAGCAGTTCTTC. Protein product: CASSSDRVGNEQFF.

The chain recombines TRBV7-6 with TRBJ2-5; D may be TRBD1 or TRBD2 (5 bases each). Germline values: CDR1 SGHVS, CDR2 FNYEAQ. The CDR3 loop spans 15 amino acids. The V and J ends lost 5 bases and 5 bases respectively, with 18 bases between them. CDR3 in DNA: TGTGCCAGCAGCCGCCTTTTGGGGGTCGGGGAGACCCAGTACTTC. It encodes CASSRLLGVGETQYF.

Regarding this clone: Other DNA sequences in the sample encode the same CDR3. V usage is TRBV7-2 and J usage is TRBJ2-3; D may correspond to TRBD1 or TRBD2 (6 bases each). V lost 1 base to trimming and J lost 0 bases, with 11 bases between them. CDR3 size: 16 residues. Per the germline V gene, CDR1 is SGHTA and CDR2 is FQGNSA. In nucleotides, the CDR3 is TGTGCCAGCAGCTTAGTGACAGGACTAAGCACAGATACGCAGTATTTT. Its translation: CASSLVTGLSTDTQYF.

J is TRBJ1-2 and V is TRBV23-1; tentative D call: TRBD1 (5 bases). Being an ORF, TRBV23-1 has a function that is uncertain. CDR3 size: 19 residues. Trimming cost V 3 bases and J 4 bases, with 27 bases left between them. This CDR3 is CASSHRPPPGHPGGYGYTF. In nucleotides, the CDR3 is TGCGCCAGCAGTCATCGACCCCCGCCAGGGCACCCGGGGGGCTATGGCTACACCTTC.

The chain carries TRBV19 and TRBJ1-3, with D unclear. Germline assignment: CDR1 LNHDA and CDR2 SQIVND (reference sequence). The length of the CDR3 is 17 residues. The V gene lost 2 bases and the J gene lost 0 bases, with 14 bases spanning the gap. The CDR3 is CASSILIQEHSGNTIYF. Here the CDR3 DNA reads TGTGCCAGTAGTATATTGATCCAGGAACACTCTGGAAACACCATATATTTT.

The J gene is TRBJ1-2, the V gene TRBV5-1; no clear D gene. V gave up 0 bases and J gave up 6 bases, with 12 bases separating them. Per the germline V gene, CDR1 is SGHRS and CDR2 is YFSETQ. The length of the CDR3 is 14 residues. CDR3 coding DNA: TGCGCCAGCAGCTTGGCCGTTTCGGGTGATGGCTACACCTTC. This sequence encodes CASSLAVSGDGYTF. The complete variable domain, with remaining parts taken from reference TRBV5-1 and TRBJ1-2, reads KAGVTQTPRYLIKTRGQQVTLSCSPISGHRSVSWYQQTPGQGLQFLFEYFSETQRNKGNFPGRFSGRQFSNSRSEMNVSTLELGDSALYLCASSLAVSGDGYTFGSGTRLTVV.

With respect to this clone: This CDR3 is also generated by other DNA sequences in the sample. The V gene is TRBV5-1, the J gene TRBJ1-6; tentative D call: TRBD1 (6 bases). The germline V and J ends were trimmed by 4 bases and 6 bases, with 11 bases remaining between them. Looked up from germline, CDR1 is SGHRS and CDR2 is YFSETQ. The CDR3 contains 14 residues. The CDR3 coding sequence is TGCGCCAGCAGCCTTGGACAGACTAATTCACCCCTCCACTTT. This codes for CASSLGQTNSPLHF.

The chain uses TRBV11-3 and TRBJ2-1; D possibly matches TRBD1 or TRBD2 (7 bases each). The length of the CDR3 is 15 residues. Trimming cost V 5 bases and J 7 bases, with 18 bases left between them. The germline V gene encodes CDR1 SGHNT and CDR2 YENEEA. The CDR3 spells CASSPGTRGGNEQFF. The CDR3 coding sequence is TGTGCCAGCAGCCCCGGGACCAGGGGGGGAAATGAGCAGTTCTTC.

J is TRBJ2-3 and V is TRBV11-2; D is uncertain. The CDR3 is made up of 14 amino acids. CDR1 and CDR2 (germline): SGHAT, FQNNGV. Trimming left V 3 bases short and J 0 bases short, with 7 bases between. CDR3 coding DNA: TGTGCCAGCAGCTTCGGCCCTAGCACAGATACGCAGTATTTT. Protein product: CASSFGPSTDTQYF.